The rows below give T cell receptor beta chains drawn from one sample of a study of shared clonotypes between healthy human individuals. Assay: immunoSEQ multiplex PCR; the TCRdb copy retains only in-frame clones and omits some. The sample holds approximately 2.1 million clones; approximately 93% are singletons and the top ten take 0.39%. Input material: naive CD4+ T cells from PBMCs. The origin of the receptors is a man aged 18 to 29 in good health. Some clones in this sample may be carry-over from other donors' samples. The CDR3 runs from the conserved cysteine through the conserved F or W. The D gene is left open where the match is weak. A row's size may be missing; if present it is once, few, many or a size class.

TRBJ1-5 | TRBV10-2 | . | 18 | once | CASSGPPDLPYSNQPQHF | TGCGCCAGCAGTGGACCCCCCGACCTTCCTTATAGCAATCAGCCCCAGCATTTT
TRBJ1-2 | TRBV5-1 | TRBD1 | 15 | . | CASSLGTGGSYGYTF | TGCGCCAGCAGCTTGGGGACAGGGGGTAGCTATGGCTACACCTTC
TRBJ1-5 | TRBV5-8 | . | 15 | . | CASSLGQNSNQPQHF | TGTGCCAGCAGCTTGGGACAGAATAGCAATCAGCCCCAGCATTTT
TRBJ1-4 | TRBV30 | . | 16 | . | CAWSVWLSTGHRRLFF | TGTGCCTGGAGTGTTTGGTTGAGTACGGGACACCGGAGACTGTTTTTT
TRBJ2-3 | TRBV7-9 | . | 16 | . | CASSLGRTTSTDTQYF | TGTGCCAGCAGCTTAGGCCGGACAACTAGCACAGATACGCAGTATTTT
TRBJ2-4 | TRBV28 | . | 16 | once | CASSFFVFEAKNIQYF | TGTGCCAGCAGTTTTTTCGTATTCGAGGCCAAAAACATTCAGTACTTC
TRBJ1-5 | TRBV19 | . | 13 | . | CASSKDRNQPQHF | TGTGCCAGTAGCAAGGACAGAAATCAGCCCCAGCATTTT
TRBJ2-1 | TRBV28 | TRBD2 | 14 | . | CASSPRWEGGSQFF | TGTGCCAGCAGTCCCCGCTGGGAGGGAGGCTCTCAGTTCTTC
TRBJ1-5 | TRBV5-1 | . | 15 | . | CASSLDGTSSGAQHF | TGCGCCAGCAGCTTGGACGGGACCTCCTCAGGTGCCCAGCATTTT
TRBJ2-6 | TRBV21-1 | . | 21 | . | CASSKKGPDRDTDSGANVLTF | TGTGCCAGCAGCAAAAAGGGACCAGACAGGGATACGGACTCTGGGGCCAACGTCCTGACTTTC
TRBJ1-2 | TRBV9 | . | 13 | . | CASSSGTLYGYTF | TGTGCCAGCAGCTCCGGGACCCTCTATGGCTACACCTTC
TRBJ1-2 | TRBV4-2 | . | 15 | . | CASSQDSEGTLGYTF | TGTGCCAGCAGCCAAGATTCGGAGGGGACACTTGGCTACACCTTC
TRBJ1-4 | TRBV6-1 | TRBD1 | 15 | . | CASTPAGTGHEKLFF | TGTGCCAGCACTCCCGCGGGGACAGGGCATGAAAAACTGTTTTTT
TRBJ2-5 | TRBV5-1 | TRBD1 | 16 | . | CASSLAGTGVGETQYF | TGCGCCAGCAGCTTGGCCGGGACAGGGGTGGGAGAGACCCAGTACTTC
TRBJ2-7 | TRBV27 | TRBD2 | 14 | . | CASKGTSGSYEQYF | TGTGCCAGCAAAGGGACTAGCGGGAGCTACGAGCAGTACTTC
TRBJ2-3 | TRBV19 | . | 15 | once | CASRETRGGEDTQYF | TGTGCCAGTAGGGAGACACGCGGTGGGGAAGATACGCAGTATTTT
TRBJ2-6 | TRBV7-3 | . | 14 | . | CASSLIAGANVLTF | TGTGCCAGCAGCCTTATTGCTGGGGCCAACGTCCTGACTTTC
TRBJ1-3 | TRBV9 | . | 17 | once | CASSVAEGGSSGNTIYF | TGTGCCAGCAGCGTAGCGGAGGGAGGCTCCTCTGGAAACACCATATATTTT
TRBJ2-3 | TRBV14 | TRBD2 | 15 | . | CASSPGLAHRDTQYF | TGTGCCAGCAGTCCGGGACTAGCCCACCGGGATACGCAGTATTTT
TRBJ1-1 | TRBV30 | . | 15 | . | CAWIIRTPRNTEAFF | TGTGCCTGGATCATCAGGACACCCCGGAACACTGAAGCTTTCTTT
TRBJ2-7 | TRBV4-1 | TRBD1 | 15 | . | CASSQPTGDSYEQYF | TGCGCCAGCAGCCAACCGACAGGGGATTCCTACGAGCAGTACTTC
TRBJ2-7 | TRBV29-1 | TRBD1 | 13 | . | CSVDYGQGYEQYF | TGCAGCGTTGACTACGGACAGGGGTACGAGCAGTACTTC
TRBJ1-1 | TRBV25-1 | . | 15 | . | CASSDSRTGNTEAFF | TGTGCCAGCAGTGACTCTCGGACTGGGAACACTGAAGCTTTCTTT
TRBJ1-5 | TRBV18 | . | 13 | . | CASSPHSNQPQHF | TGTGCCAGCTCCCCACACAGCAATCAGCCCCAGCATTTT
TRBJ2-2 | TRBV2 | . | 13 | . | CASSEWGPGELFF | TGTGCCAGCAGTGAATGGGGGCCCGGGGAGCTGTTTTTT
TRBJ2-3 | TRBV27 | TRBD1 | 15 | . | CASSLGSPGGDTQYF | TGTGCCAGCAGTTTAGGTAGCCCAGGGGGAGATACGCAGTATTTT
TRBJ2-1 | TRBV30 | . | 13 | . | CAWSVSVLGGQFF | TGTGCCTGGAGTGTTTCAGTTCTGGGAGGGCAGTTCTTC
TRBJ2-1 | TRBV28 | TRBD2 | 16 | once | CASIGGLAGAYNEQFF | TGTGCCAGCATCGGTGGGCTAGCGGGAGCCTACAATGAGCAGTTCTTC
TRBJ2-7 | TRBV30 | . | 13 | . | CAWTMGYSYEQYF | TGTGCCTGGACCATGGGATACTCCTACGAGCAGTACTTC
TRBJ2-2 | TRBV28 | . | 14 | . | CASSLLGGTGELFF | TGTGCCAGCAGTTTATTGGGGGGAACCGGGGAGCTGTTTTTT
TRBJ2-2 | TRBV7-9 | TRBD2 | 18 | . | CASSPRFGASGIAGELFF | TGTGCCAGCAGCCCAAGATTTGGGGCTAGCGGGATAGCCGGGGAGCTGTTTTTT
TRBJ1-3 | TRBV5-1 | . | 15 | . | CASSLESGLGNTIYF | TGCGCCAGCAGCTTGGAATCGGGGTTGGGAAACACCATATATTTT
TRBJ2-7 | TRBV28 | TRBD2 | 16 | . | CASSLHTSGKVYEQYF | TGTGCCAGCAGTTTACATACTAGCGGGAAGGTCTACGAGCAGTACTTC
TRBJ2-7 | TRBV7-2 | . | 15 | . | CASSFSALAGIEQYF | TGTGCCAGCAGCTTTAGCGCTTTGGCCGGGATCGAGCAGTACTTC
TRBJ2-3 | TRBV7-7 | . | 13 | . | CASSPPGPDTQYF | TGTGCCAGCAGCCCCCCGGGGCCGGATACGCAGTATTTT
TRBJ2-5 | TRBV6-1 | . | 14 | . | CASSDRGLWETQYF | TGTGCCAGCAGTGACAGGGGTCTGTGGGAGACCCAGTACTTC
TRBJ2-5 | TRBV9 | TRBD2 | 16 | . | CASSVGVAGVQETQYF | TGTGCCAGCAGCGTAGGGGTAGCGGGAGTCCAAGAGACCCAGTACTTC
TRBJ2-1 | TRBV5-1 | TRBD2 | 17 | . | CASSFIVREGLYNEQFF | TGCGCCAGCAGCTTTATAGTGCGGGAGGGCCTTTACAATGAGCAGTTCTTC
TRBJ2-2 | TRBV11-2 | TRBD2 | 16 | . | CASGRTSGSNTGELFF | TGTGCCAGCGGGCGGACTAGCGGATCGAACACCGGGGAGCTGTTTTTT
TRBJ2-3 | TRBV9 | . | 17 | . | CASSRPDLSGRRSTQYF | TGTGCCAGCAGCCGGCCAGACCTTAGTGGGAGGAGGAGTACGCAGTATTTT
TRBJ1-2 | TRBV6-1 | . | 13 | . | CASSDDGGRGYTF | TGTGCCAGCAGTGACGATGGGGGCAGGGGCTACACCTTC
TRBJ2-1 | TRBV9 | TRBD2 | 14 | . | CASSVSSGISEQFF | TGTGCCAGCAGCGTAAGTAGCGGGATAAGTGAGCAGTTCTTC
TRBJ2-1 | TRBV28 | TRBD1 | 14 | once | CASSLGGQYNEQFF | TGTGCCAGCAGTTTAGGGGGACAGTACAATGAGCAGTTCTTC
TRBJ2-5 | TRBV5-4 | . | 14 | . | CASSGQGGLETQYF | TGTGCCAGCAGCGGTCAAGGAGGATTGGAGACCCAGTACTTC
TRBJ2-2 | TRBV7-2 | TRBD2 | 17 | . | CASSRTSGSGGSGELFF | TGTGCCAGCTCCCGGACTAGCGGGAGCGGGGGGTCCGGGGAGCTGTTTTTT
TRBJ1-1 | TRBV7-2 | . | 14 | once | CASSFNQANTEAFF | TGTGCCAGCAGCTTTAATCAGGCGAACACTGAAGCTTTCTTT
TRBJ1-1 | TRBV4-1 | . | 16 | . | CASSQGIGALNTEAFF | TGCGCCAGCAGCCAAGGGATCGGAGCACTGAACACTGAAGCTTTCTTT
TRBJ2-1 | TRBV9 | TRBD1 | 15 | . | CASSAQGAKRIEQFF | TGTGCCAGCAGCGCTCAGGGGGCGAAGAGGATTGAGCAGTTCTTC
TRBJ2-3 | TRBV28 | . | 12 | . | CARGGRGDTQYF | TGTGCCAGAGGGGGCCGGGGGGATACGCAGTATTTT
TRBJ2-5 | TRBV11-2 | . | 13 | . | CASSVGESETQYF | TGTGCCAGCAGCGTGGGGGAGAGCGAGACCCAGTACTTC
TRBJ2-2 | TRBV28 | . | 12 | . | CASRDGTGELFF | TGTGCCAGCAGAGATGGCACCGGGGAGCTGTTTTTT
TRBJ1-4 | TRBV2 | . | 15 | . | CASSERLTGFGKLFF | TGTGCCAGCAGTGAACGACTAACAGGGTTCGGAAAACTGTTTTTT
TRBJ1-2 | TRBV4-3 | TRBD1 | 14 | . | CASSPTGLWRGYTF | TGCGCCAGCAGCCCGACAGGGTTGTGGCGGGGCTACACCTTC
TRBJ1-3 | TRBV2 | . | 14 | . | CASGEGYSGNTIYF | TGTGCCAGCGGAGAGGGGTACTCTGGAAACACCATATATTTT